Shown below are 29 T cell receptor beta chains from a single sample sequenced in a study of shared clonotypes between healthy human individuals. Terminally differentiated effector memory CD45RA+ cells were left out of the naive CD8 fraction, which was CD45RO-negative and positively selected for CCR7. Profiling relied on immunoSEQ multiplex PCR, and the TCRdb table lists in-frame clones only, not all of them. Of about 2,100,000 clones in the sample, roughly 91% are singletons; the top ten hold about 1.8%. Sequencing input: naive CD8+ T cells from PBMCs. The receptors derive from a man aged 18 to 30 in good health. Some clones in this sample may be carry-over from other donors' samples.

The chain recombines TRBV27 with TRBJ2-3, with a weak D call TRBD2 (6 bases). V lost 5 bases, J lost 3 bases, and 12 bases lay in between. The CDR3 runs 14 residues. The germline V gene has CDR1 MNHEY and CDR2 SMNVEV (reference sequence). The CDR3, as DNA: TGTGCCAGCAGTGAGGGACTTAGGACAGATACGCAGTATTTT. Translated: CASSEGLRTDTQYF.

J is TRBJ2-1 and V is TRBV9; D possibly uses TRBD1 or TRBD2 (5 bases each). CDR1 is SGDLS and CDR2 is YYNGEE in the germline V gene. This CDR3 has 16 residues. Deletions cut 3 bases from V and 3 bases from J, with 16 bases between. The CDR3 coding sequence is TGTGCCAGCAGCGCCTTGACGGGACGGGGCTACAATGAGCAGTTCTTC. Translating it yields CASSALTGRGYNEQFF.

The chain employs TRBV29-1 and TRBJ1-2; the match to TRBD1 covers 7 bases. The germline V gene encodes CDR1 SQVTM and CDR2 ANQGSEA. The J segment lost 4 bases and the V segment lost 4 bases, leaving 3 bases of the junction unmatched. CDR3 length: 12 amino acids. The CDR3 bases are TGCAGCGTTGGGGCAGGGGGCTATGGCTACACCTTC. It encodes CSVGAGGYGYTF. The full variable domain, rest sourced from reference TRBV29-1 and TRBJ1-2, is SAVISQKPSRDICQRGTSLTIQCQVDSQVTMMFWYRQQPGQSLTLIATANQGSEATYESGFVIDKFPISRPNLTFSTLTVSNMSPEDSSIYLCSVGAGGYGYTFGSGTRLTVV.

This chain connects TRBV7-6 to TRBJ1-3, with unresolved D. The germline gives CDR1 SGHVS, CDR2 FNYEAQ. This CDR3 is built from 16 residues. V was pared by 3 bases and J by 4 bases, with 16 bases between. CDR3 DNA: TGTGCCAGCAGCTTGGGGTCCGGCGGTGAGGGAAACACCATATATTTT. Amino acids: CASSLGSGGEGNTIYF.

V is TRBV13 and J is TRBJ2-3; tentatively, D is TRBD1 (7 bases). Germline V lookup: CDR1 PRHDT, CDR2 FYEKMQ (reference sequence). This CDR3 is 17 amino acids long. Between the trimmed V and J ends, which lost 5 bases and 4 bases, there was a span of 22 bases. The CDR3 protein is CASSTWGGTDPSDTQYF. In DNA, the CDR3 is TGTGCCAGCAGCACTTGGGGCGGGACAGATCCCTCAGATACGCAGTATTTT.

CDR3 DNA sequence: TGTGCCAGCGACGGGACAGGGGGCGGCTACGAGCAGTACTTC. Translating it yields CASDGTGGGYEQYF. This rearrangement joins TRBV25-1 to TRBJ2-7; TRBD1 agrees at 12 bases. The CDR3 runs 14 residues. V trimming: 8 bases; J trimming: 3 bases; junction bases outside the gene matches: 5. The germline V gene encodes CDR1 MGHDK and CDR2 SYGVNS.

CDR3 DNA sequence: TGTGCCAGCAGCTTAGGTTCTGGGGGGCAAGAGACCCAGTACTTC. Translation gives CASSLGSGGQETQYF. The chain couples TRBV13 to TRBJ2-5; TRBD2 might be the D (6 bases). CDR1 PRHDT and CDR2 FYEKMQ come from the germline V gene (reference sequence). The CDR3 contains 15 residues. V was clipped by 0 bases and J by 2 bases, with 10 bases between them.

As concerns this clone: The same CDR3 is also encoded by other DNA sequences in this sample. The gene calls are TRBV13 and TRBJ2-5; TRBD1 might be the D (6 bases). Germline values: CDR1 PRHDT, CDR2 FYEKMQ (reference sequence). The CDR3 consists of 14 residues. V shed 0 bases and J shed 1 base, with 6 bases lying between them. CDR3 sequence (DNA): TGTGCCAGCAGCTTAGGAGGGGGCCAAGAGACCCAGTACTTC. This codes for CASSLGGGQETQYF.

The chain couples TRBV19 to TRBJ1-2; 12 bases match TRBD1. V lost 7 bases and J lost 4; bases outside the gene matches: 7. CDR3 size: 15 residues. Per the germline V gene, CDR1 is LNHDA and CDR2 is SQIVND (reference sequence). CDR3 in DNA: TGTGCCAGTAATCCCGGGACAGGGGGCATCTATGGCTACACCTTC. This gives the protein CASNPGTGGIYGYTF.

A remark on this clone: Other DNA sequences within the sample encode an identical CDR3. This chain links TRBV7-9 with TRBJ1-2; D ambiguous. Germline loops: CDR1 SEHNR, CDR2 FQNEAQ (reference sequence). This CDR3 is built from 12 residues. Trimming took 1 base from V and 8 from J, leaving 8 bases between them. CDR3 amino acids: CASSLGSGGYTF. In DNA form, the CDR3 reads TGTGCCAGCAGCTTAGGTTCAGGCGGCTACACCTTC.

The J gene is TRBJ1-2, the V gene TRBV5-6, with 9 bases aligning to TRBD1. The CDR3 is 14 amino acids. Germline V gene lookup returns CDR1 SGHDT and CDR2 YYEEEE. Germline trimming cut 4 bases from V and 3 bases from J; bases unmatched to any gene: 4. CDR3 loop: CASSRDRDYYGYTF. In DNA form, the CDR3 reads TGTGCCAGCAGCAGGGACAGGGACTACTATGGCTACACCTTC.

The chain employs TRBV7-6 and TRBJ2-5, with D possibly matching TRBD2 (6 bases). This CDR3 has 13 amino acids. V was clipped by 1 base and J by 3 bases, with 6 bases between them. CDR1 is SGHVS and CDR2 is FNYEAQ in the germline V gene. CDR3 DNA sequence: TGTGCCAGCAGCTTAGAGCGGGAAGAGACCCAGTACTTC. Encoded protein: CASSLEREETQYF.

CDR3 sequence (DNA): TGCGCCAGCAGGAAGGCACTAGCGGGAGTACTCAGTTCTGACGAGCAGTACTTC. Protein sequence: CASRKALAGVLSSDEQYF. The rearrangement joins TRBV5-1 to TRBJ2-7, with 11 bases that match TRBD2. V gave up 5 bases and J gave up 5 bases; unmatched junction bases: 18. Germline V gene sequence: CDR1 SGHRS, CDR2 YFSETQ. CDR3 size: 18 residues. Full variable domain (remainder filled in from reference TRBV5-1 and TRBJ2-7): KAGVTQTPRYLIKTRGQQVTLSCSPISGHRSVSWYQQTPGQGLQFLFEYFSETQRNKGNFPGRFSGRQFSNSRSEMNVSTLELGDSALYLCASRKALAGVLSSDEQYFGPGTRLTVT.

This clone has only one observation. The chain links TRBV15 to TRBJ1-6; D gene unclear. V was clipped by 0 bases and J by 7 bases, with 7 bases between them. This CDR3 is built from 14 residues. Germline assignment: CDR1 LNHNV and CDR2 YYDKDF (reference sequence). The CDR3 loop is CATSRDKGNSPLHF. CDR3 DNA: TGTGCCACCAGCAGAGATAAGGGCAATTCACCCCTCCACTTT.

J is TRBJ2-5 and V is TRBV2; 7 positions match TRBD2. The CDR3 contains 17 residues. Germline CDR1 is SNHLY and CDR2 is FYNNEI. V gave up 4 bases and J gave up 5 bases; unmatched junction bases: 16. The CDR3 region is CASSGLALGLGRETQYF. The DNA for the CDR3 is TGTGCCAGCAGTGGACTAGCTCTTGGGCTGGGACGGGAGACCCAGTACTTC.

The chain uses TRBV4-2 and TRBJ2-7, with 7 nucleotides matching TRBD1. CDR1 is LGHNA and CDR2 is YNFKEQ in the germline V gene. CDR3 length equals 15 residues. Trimming took 3 bases from V and 4 from J; bases not matched to a gene: 9. In nucleotides, the CDR3 is TGTGCCAGCAGCCAGATGGGGGACAGAGAATACGAGCAGTACTTC. It is translated as CASSQMGDREYEQYF.

The chain combines TRBV29-1 with TRBJ2-4, with D maybe TRBD2 (5 bases). V dropped 4 bases and J dropped 5 bases, with 9 bases sitting between them. This CDR3 is built from 12 residues. Germline loops: CDR1 SQVTM, CDR2 ANQGSEA. The CDR3: CSVAGLENIQYF. The CDR3 nucleotides are TGCAGCGTTGCCGGACTGGAAAACATTCAGTACTTC.

CDR3 in DNA: TGTGCCAGCAGTTTGCTGGGACTAGCGGGGAGGGAGGGCGAGCAGTACTTC. It codes for CASSLLGLAGREGEQYF. The J gene is TRBJ2-7, the V gene TRBV27; 13 bases are shared with TRBD2. Germline V gene sequence: CDR1 MNHEY, CDR2 SMNVEV (reference sequence). CDR3 size: 17 residues. J lost 6 bases, V lost 3 bases, and 11 bases had no gene match.

The J gene is TRBJ1-1, the V gene TRBV7-9, with D hard to call. Trimming removed 5 bases at V and 7 bases at J, with 11 bases between. The CDR3 totals 12 residues. Germline CDR1 SEHNR, CDR2 FQNEAQ (reference sequence). CDR3 bases: TGTGCCAGCAGCCCAATAGAGTTTGAAGCTTTCTTT. Protein sequence: CASSPIEFEAFF.

Comments on this clone: The sample holds other DNA sequences that translate to the same CDR3. The gene calls are TRBV27 and TRBJ2-7; 8 nucleotides align to TRBD2. The germline V gene encodes CDR1 MNHEY and CDR2 SMNVEV (reference sequence). This CDR3 comprises 16 residues. The V and J ends lost 5 bases and 3 bases, in that order; junction bases with no gene match: 12. The CDR3: CASSPSAGEGSYEQYF. The CDR3 DNA is TGTGCCAGCAGTCCCTCAGCGGGAGAGGGCAGCTACGAGCAGTACTTC.

The chain is built from TRBV7-9 and TRBJ2-3; maybe TRBD1 (6 bases). The CDR3 length is 17 residues. V shed 5 bases and J shed 4 bases, with 22 bases lying between them. CDR1 is SEHNR and CDR2 is FQNEAQ in the germline V gene (reference sequence). This chain's CDR3 is CASSKRTEGAPPDTQYF. In nucleotides, the CDR3 is TGTGCCAGCAGCAAACGGACAGAGGGCGCCCCCCCAGATACGCAGTATTTT.

About this clone: The sample holds other DNA sequences that translate to the same CDR3. This chain uses TRBV28 with TRBJ2-7; 8 bases are a match to TRBD1. Unmatched junction bases numbered 5, after V lost 2 bases and J lost 2 bases. This CDR3 comprises 15 residues. Germline CDR1 MDHEN, CDR2 SYDVKM. The CDR3 spells CASSLTGGYTYEQYF. The CDR3 nucleotides read TGTGCCAGCAGTTTAACAGGGGGGTACACCTACGAGCAGTACTTC. Full variable domain (remainder filled in from reference TRBV28 and TRBJ2-7): DVKVTQSSRYLVKRTGEKVFLECVQDMDHENMFWYRQDPGLGLRLIYFSYDVKMKEKGDIPEGYSVSREKKERFSLILESASTNQTSMYLCASSLTGGYTYEQYFGPGTRLTVT.

V gene TRBV15 combines with J gene TRBJ1-1; 7 nucleotides match TRBD1. V shed 4 bases, J shed 4 bases, and the junction held 9 bases outside the gene matches. CDR1 and CDR2 from the germline V gene are LNHNV and YYDKDF (reference sequence). The CDR3 is 15 residues long. The CDR3 loop is CATSTREGAITEAFF. The CDR3 DNA is TGTGCCACCAGCACGCGCGAGGGGGCTATCACTGAAGCTTTCTTT. The full variable domain, in which reference TRBV15 and TRBJ1-1 provide the parts outside the CDR3, is DAMVIQNPRYQVTQFGKPVTLSCSQTLNHNVMYWYQQKSSQAPKLLFHYYDKDFNNEADTPDNFQSRRPNTSFCFLDIRSPGLGDTAMYLCATSTREGAITEAFFGQGTRLTVV.

For the CDR3, the DNA is TGTGCCAGCAGCCCGTGGGGGACAGGGCTGACCCAGTACTTC. This gives the protein CASSPWGTGLTQYF. The gene calls are TRBV9 and TRBJ2-5, with TRBD1 identical over 9 bases. The CDR3 consists of 14 residues. In germline, CDR1 is SGDLS, CDR2 YYNGEE. V gave up 4 bases and J gave up 7 bases; unmatched junction bases: 8. The full variable domain, completed using reference TRBV9 and TRBJ2-5, is DSGVTQTPKHLITATGQRVTLRCSPRSGDLSVYWYQQSLDQGLQFLIQYYNGEERAKGNILERFSAQQFPDLHSELNLSSLELGDSALYFCASSPWGTGLTQYFGPGTRLLVL.

This clone was counted once. Distinct nucleotide sequences in the sample also encode this CDR3. The chain is built from TRBV19 and TRBJ1-5; tentatively, D is TRBD1 (6 bases). Germline lookup yields CDR1 LNHDA and CDR2 SQIVND (reference sequence). V lost 2 bases and J lost 2, with 10 bases in between. The CDR3 spans 15 residues. CDR3 loop: CASSIWGGGNQPQHF. CDR3 DNA: TGTGCCAGTAGTATATGGGGGGGCGGCAATCAGCCCCAGCATTTT.

CDR3 nucleotide sequence: TGCGCCAGCAGCTACTCGACCGGGGTCCAAGAGACCCAGTACTTC. This translates into CASSYSTGVQETQYF. The chain couples TRBV5-1 to TRBJ2-5, with D perhaps TRBD2 (5 bases). Trimming took off 3 bases at V and 1 base at J, with 13 bases between the two ends. The CDR3 length is 15 residues. Germline V gene lookup returns CDR1 SGHRS and CDR2 YFSETQ.

The CDR3 DNA sequence: TGTGCCAGCAACCCCGTTGGGGGACCCATCGAGCAGTACTTC. This codes for CASNPVGGPIEQYF. The genes are TRBV5-8 and TRBJ2-7; D may be TRBD1 or TRBD2 (5 bases each). Looked up from germline, CDR1 is SGHTS and CDR2 is YDEGEE. The germline V and J ends were trimmed by 6 bases and 6 bases, with 19 bases remaining between them. The CDR3 runs 14 residues.

This clone was counted once. The chain uses TRBV28 and TRBJ2-7, with 11 bases identical to TRBD2. The CDR3 totals 18 residues. The V segment lost 2 bases and the J segment 2 bases; nucleotides outside the gene matches: 11. In germline, CDR1 is MDHEN, CDR2 SYDVKM. CDR3 sequence reads: CASSLGTSGDLRPYEQYF. CDR3 coding DNA: TGTGCCAGCAGTTTAGGGACTAGCGGAGACCTACGACCCTACGAGCAGTACTTC.

This chain uses TRBV27 with TRBJ1-2; 10 bases fit TRBD1. Unmatched junction bases numbered 14, after V lost 6 bases and J lost 7 bases. Germline assignment: CDR1 MNHEY and CDR2 SMNVEV (reference sequence). The CDR3 spans 16 residues. CDR3 in DNA: TGTGCCAGCAGCCTCACCGGGACAGGGGTTAGTGGTGGCTACACCTTC. Translated: CASSLTGTGVSGGYTF.